This T cell receptor beta chain was recovered during a study of cytomegalovirus exposure and HLA in healthy donors. At the level of the study: Membership in the Caucasian-associated ancestry cluster was found for around four fifths of about 430 genotyped donors.

Overall study results and limits: Further analysis was carried out later, and it showed several of the most significant clusters appearing linked to common viral pathogens. Specificity for CMV antigens was confirmed in vitro for a few of the CMV-associated chains.

A word on this clone: What it binds is not known.

The PCR made use of 60 Vbeta and 13 Jbeta primers. Sequenced by immunoSEQ multiplex PCR; TCRdb stores in-frame clones only, minus some. Here the sample spans approximately 140,000 clones, about 60% being singletons. The sequenced sample was PBMCs. This sequence originates from a woman in her sixties in good health and CMV-seropositive.

CDR3 coding DNA: TGTGCCGCCCAGCGGGGTCGCACAGATACGCAGTATTTT. This gives the protein CAAQRGRTDTQYF. This rearrangement joins TRBV10-3 to TRBJ2-3; 7 bases line up with TRBD2. Germline loops: CDR1 ENHRY, CDR2 SYGVKD. The CDR3 has 13 amino acids. With V trimmed by 11 bases and J by 1 base, 6 bases remained unmatched.